One sample yielded the 5 T cell receptor beta chains listed below, sequenced in a study of T cell responses to AZD1222 COVID-19 vaccine. The method was immunoSEQ multiplex PCR; TCRdb's version includes in-frame clones alone and lacks a portion of them. The sample contains about 130,000 clones, 90% of which appear only once. This specimen consisted of peripheral blood, obtained on day 0 of AZD1222 vaccination. The receptor source for this set is an adult in good health.

With regard to this clone: In the same sample, other DNA sequences code for this CDR3. The V gene is TRBV9, the J gene TRBJ1-1; D not resolved. The length of the CDR3 is 14 residues. Germline assignment: CDR1 SGDLS and CDR2 YYNGEE. V shed 0 bases and J shed 4 bases, with 10 bases lying between them. The CDR3 DNA is TGTGCCAGCAGCGTAGGTGGGGTGGGCACTGAAGCTTTCTTT. Its translation is CASSVGGVGTEAFF. Variable domain in full (rest from reference TRBV9 and TRBJ1-1): DSGVTQTPKHLITATGQRVTLRCSPRSGDLSVYWYQQSLDQGLQFLIQYYNGEERAKGNILERFSAQQFPDLHSELNLSSLELGDSALYFCASSVGGVGTEAFFGQGTRLTVV.

The chain uses TRBV6-5 and TRBJ1-2, with TRBD1 identical over 7 bases. The germline V gene has CDR1 MNHEY and CDR2 SVGAGI. The CDR3 consists of 13 residues. Trimming removed 6 bases from V and 4 bases from J; junction bases left unmatched: 5. The CDR3 sequence is CASRTGQLYGYTF. Written as DNA, the CDR3 is TGTGCCAGCAGGACGGGACAGCTCTATGGCTACACCTTC.

The chain is built from TRBV19 and TRBJ2-3; weak D call: TRBD1 (6 bases). The CDR3 spans 11 residues. V was trimmed by 6 bases and J by 7 bases, leaving 8 bases between them. Germline V CDR1 and CDR2: LNHDA, SQIVND (reference sequence). The CDR3 DNA follows: TGTGCCAGTAGGCAGGGGCATACGCAGTATTTT. The encoded protein is CASRQGHTQYF.

J is TRBJ1-5 and V is TRBV4-2, with 9 bases lining up with TRBD1. CDR3 length: 18 residues. V was pared by 0 bases and J by 0 bases, with 6 bases of the junction left unmatched. Germline V gene sequence: CDR1 LGHNA, CDR2 YNFKEQ. The chain's CDR3 is CASSQEDRGSYSNQPQHF. Written as DNA, the CDR3 is TGTGCCAGCAGCCAAGAAGACAGGGGGAGTTATAGCAATCAGCCCCAGCATTTT.

Turning to this clone: Other DNA variants within this sample encode the same CDR3. V usage is TRBV19 and J usage is TRBJ2-1; 10 bases match TRBD2. With V trimmed by 7 bases and J by 7 bases, 7 bases remained unmatched. This CDR3 has 14 amino acids. Germline V gives CDR1 LNHDA, CDR2 SQIVND (reference sequence). CDR3 protein: CASTRLAGGNEQFF. CDR3 DNA: TGTGCCAGTACTAGACTAGCGGGCGGAAATGAGCAGTTCTTC.